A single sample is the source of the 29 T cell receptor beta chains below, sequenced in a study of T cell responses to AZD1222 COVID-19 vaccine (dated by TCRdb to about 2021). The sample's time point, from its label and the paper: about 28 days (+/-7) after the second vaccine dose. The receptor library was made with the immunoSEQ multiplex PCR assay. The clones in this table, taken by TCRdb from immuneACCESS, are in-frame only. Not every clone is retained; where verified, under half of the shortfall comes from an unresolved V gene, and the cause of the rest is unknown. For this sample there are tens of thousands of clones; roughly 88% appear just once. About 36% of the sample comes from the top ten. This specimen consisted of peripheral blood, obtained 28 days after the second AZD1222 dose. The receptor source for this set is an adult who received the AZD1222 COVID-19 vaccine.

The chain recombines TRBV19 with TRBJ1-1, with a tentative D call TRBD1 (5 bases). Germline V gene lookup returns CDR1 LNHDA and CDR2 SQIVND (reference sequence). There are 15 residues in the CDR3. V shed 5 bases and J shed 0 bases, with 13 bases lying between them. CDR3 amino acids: CASSPPGAVNTEAFF. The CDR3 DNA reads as TGTGCCAGTAGTCCCCCCGGGGCCGTGAACACTGAAGCTTTCTTT.

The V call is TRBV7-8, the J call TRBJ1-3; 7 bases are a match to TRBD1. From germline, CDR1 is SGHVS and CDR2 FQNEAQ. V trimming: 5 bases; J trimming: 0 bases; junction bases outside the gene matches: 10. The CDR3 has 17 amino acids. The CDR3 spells CASSPAGTVNSGNTIYF. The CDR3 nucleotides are TGTGCCAGCAGCCCCGCCGGGACAGTCAACTCTGGAAACACCATATATTTT.

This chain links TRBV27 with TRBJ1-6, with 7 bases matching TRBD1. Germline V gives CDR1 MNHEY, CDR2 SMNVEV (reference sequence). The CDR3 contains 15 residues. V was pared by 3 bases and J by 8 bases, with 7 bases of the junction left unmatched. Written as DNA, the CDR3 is TGTGCCAGCAGTTTCGGGCAGGGGGTGTATTCACCCCTCCACTTT. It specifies CASSFGQGVYSPLHF.

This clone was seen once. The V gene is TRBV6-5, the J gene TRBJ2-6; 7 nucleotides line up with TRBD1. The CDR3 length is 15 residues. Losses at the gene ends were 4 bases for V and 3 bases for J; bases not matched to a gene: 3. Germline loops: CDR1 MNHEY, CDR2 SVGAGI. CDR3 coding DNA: TGTGCCAGCAGTTTTACAGGGGTTGGGGCCAACGTCCTGACTTTC. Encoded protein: CASSFTGVGANVLTF.

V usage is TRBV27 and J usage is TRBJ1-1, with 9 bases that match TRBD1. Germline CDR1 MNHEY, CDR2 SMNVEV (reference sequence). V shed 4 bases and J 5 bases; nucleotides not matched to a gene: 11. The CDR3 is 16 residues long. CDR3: CASSWLPGQGRTEAFF. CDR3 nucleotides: TGTGCCAGCAGTTGGTTACCGGGACAGGGTCGGACTGAAGCTTTCTTT.

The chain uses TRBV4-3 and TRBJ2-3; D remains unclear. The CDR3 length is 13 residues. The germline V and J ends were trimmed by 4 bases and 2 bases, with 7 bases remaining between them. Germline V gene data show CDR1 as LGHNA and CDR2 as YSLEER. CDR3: CASSLAHTDTQYF. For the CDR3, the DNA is TGCGCCAGCAGCCTTGCCCACACAGATACGCAGTATTTT.

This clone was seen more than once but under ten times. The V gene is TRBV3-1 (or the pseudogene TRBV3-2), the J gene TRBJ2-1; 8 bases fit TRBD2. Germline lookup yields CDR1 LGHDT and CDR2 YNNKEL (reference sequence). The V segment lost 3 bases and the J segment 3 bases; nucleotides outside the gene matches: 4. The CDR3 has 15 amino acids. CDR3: CASSQVAGSYNEQFF. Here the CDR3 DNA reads TGTGCCAGCAGCCAGGTAGCGGGGAGCTACAATGAGCAGTTCTTC.

The CDR3 sequence is CASSVEARHLGYGYTF. In nucleotides, the CDR3 is TGTGCCAGCAGCGTAGAAGCCCGACACTTGGGGTATGGCTACACCTTC. This chain joins TRBV9 and TRBJ1-2; D is undetermined. Germline V gene lookup returns CDR1 SGDLS and CDR2 YYNGEE. Trimming took off 0 bases at V and 5 bases at J, with 17 bases between the two ends. The CDR3 is made up of 16 amino acids.

The CDR3 DNA is TGTGCCAGCAGCTTAGTATCCGTGAACTATGGCTACACCTTC. It translates to CASSLVSVNYGYTF. The genes are TRBV11-2 and TRBJ1-2; D uncertain. Looked up from germline, CDR1 is SGHAT and CDR2 is FQNNGV. This CDR3 region has 14 residues. Trimming took 1 base from V and 2 from J, leaving 8 bases between them.

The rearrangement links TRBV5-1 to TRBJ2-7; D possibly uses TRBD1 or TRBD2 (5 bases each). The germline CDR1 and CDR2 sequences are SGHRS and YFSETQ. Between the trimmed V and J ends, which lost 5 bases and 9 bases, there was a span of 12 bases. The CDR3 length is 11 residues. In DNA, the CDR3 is TGCGCCAGCAGTCCAGGGACGTGGCAGTACTTC. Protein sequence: CASSPGTWQYF.

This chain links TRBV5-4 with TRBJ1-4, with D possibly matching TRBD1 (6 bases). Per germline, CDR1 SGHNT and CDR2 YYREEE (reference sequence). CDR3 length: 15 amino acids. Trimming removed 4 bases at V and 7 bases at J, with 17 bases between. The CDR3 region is CASSPTGKQSEKLFF. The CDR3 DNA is TGTGCCAGCAGCCCCACAGGGAAACAAAGTGAAAAACTGTTTTTT.

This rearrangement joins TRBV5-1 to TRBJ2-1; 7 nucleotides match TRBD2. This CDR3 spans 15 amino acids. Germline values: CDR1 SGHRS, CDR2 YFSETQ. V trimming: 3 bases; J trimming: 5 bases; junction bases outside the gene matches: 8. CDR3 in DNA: TGCGCCAGCAGCTACAACCTAGGACTAGACAATGAGCAGTTCTTC. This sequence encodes CASSYNLGLDNEQFF.

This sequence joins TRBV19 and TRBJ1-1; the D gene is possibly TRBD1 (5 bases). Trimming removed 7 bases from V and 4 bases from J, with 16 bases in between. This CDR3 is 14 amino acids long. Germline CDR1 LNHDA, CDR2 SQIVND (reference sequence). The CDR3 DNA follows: TGTGCCAGTAAGATGCGTGGGGCGACCACTGAAGCTTTCTTT. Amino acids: CASKMRGATTEAFF.

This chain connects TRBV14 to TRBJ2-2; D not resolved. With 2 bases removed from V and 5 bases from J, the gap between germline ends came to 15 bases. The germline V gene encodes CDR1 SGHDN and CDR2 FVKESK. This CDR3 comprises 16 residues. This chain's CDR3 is CASSQYMLAQTGELFF. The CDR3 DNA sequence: TGTGCCAGCAGCCAATACATGCTCGCCCAAACCGGGGAGCTGTTTTTT.

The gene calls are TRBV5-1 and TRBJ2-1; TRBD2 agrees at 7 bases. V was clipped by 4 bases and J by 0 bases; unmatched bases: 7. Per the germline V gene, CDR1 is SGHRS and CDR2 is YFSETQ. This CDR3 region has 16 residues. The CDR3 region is CASSPGGFSSYNEQFF. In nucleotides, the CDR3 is TGCGCCAGCAGCCCCGGGGGGTTTAGCTCCTACAATGAGCAGTTCTTC.

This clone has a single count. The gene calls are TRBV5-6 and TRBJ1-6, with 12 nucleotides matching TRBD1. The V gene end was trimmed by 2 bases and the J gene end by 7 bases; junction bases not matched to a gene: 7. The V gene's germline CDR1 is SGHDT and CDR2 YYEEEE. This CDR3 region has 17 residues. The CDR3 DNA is TGTGCCAGCAGCTTACCGGGACAGGGGGCGAGGAATTCACCCCTCCACTTT. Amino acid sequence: CASSLPGQGARNSPLHF.

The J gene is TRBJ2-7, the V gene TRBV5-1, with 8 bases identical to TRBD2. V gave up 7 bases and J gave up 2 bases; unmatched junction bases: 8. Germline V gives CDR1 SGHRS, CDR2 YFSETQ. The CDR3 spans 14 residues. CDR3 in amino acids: CASEPGGPPYEQYF. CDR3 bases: TGCGCCAGCGAACCGGGGGGGCCCCCCTACGAGCAGTACTTC.

CDR3 nucleotides: TGTGCCAGCAGTGTGGGACTGATCTCCTACAATGAGCAGTTCTTC. Protein sequence: CASSVGLISYNEQFF. V gene TRBV2 combines with J gene TRBJ2-1; D may be TRBD2 (6 bases). The CDR3 length is 15 residues. Germline V gene lookup returns CDR1 SNHLY and CDR2 FYNNEI. V was trimmed by 4 bases and J by 0 bases, leaving 10 bases between them.

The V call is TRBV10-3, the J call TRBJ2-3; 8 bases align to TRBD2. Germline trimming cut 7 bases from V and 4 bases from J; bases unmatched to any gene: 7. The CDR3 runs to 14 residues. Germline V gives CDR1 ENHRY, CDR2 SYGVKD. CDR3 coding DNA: TGTGCCATCACAGCGGGGGTCGGCCCAGATACGCAGTATTTT. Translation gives CAITAGVGPDTQYF.

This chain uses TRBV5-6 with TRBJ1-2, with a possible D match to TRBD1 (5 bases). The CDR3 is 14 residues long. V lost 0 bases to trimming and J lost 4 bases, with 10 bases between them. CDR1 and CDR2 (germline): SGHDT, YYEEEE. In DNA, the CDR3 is TGTGCCAGCAGCTTGGCACAGGAAGGCTATGGCTACACCTTC. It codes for CASSLAQEGYGYTF.

The CDR3 DNA reads TGTGCCAGCAGCTTAGGCGGGGGGATTCGCACAGATACGCAGTATTTT. Protein: CASSLGGGIRTDTQYF. This chain uses TRBV7-2 with TRBJ2-3; 8 nucleotides line up with TRBD2. V was clipped by 1 base and J by 1 base; unmatched bases: 4. The CDR3 length is 16 residues. Germline V gene lookup returns CDR1 SGHTA and CDR2 FQGNSA.

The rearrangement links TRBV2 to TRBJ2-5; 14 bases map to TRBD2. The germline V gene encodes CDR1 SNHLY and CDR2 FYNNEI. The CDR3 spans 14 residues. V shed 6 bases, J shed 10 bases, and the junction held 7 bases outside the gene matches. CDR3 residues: CASRRLAGGDGQYF. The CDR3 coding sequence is TGTGCCAGCAGACGACTAGCGGGGGGGGATGGCCAGTACTTC.

The CDR3 sequence is CASLAGNTEAFF. DNA of the CDR3: TGTGCCAGCTTAGCTGGGAACACTGAAGCTTTCTTT. V gene TRBV28 combines with J gene TRBJ1-1; no definite D call. Germline V gene sequence: CDR1 MDHEN, CDR2 SYDVKM. V lost 8 bases and J lost 1, with 8 bases in between. This CDR3 region has 12 residues.

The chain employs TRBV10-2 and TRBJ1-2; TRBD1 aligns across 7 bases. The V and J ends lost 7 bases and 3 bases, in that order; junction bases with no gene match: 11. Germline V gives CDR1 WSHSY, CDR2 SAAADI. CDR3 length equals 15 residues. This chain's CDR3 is CASKEGRGEDYGYTF. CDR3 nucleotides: TGCGCCAGCAAAGAAGGCAGGGGGGAAGACTATGGCTACACCTTC.

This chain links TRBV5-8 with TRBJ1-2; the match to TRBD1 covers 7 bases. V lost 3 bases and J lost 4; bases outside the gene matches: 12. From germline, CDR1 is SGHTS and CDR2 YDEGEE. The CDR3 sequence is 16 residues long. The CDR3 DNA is TGTGCCAGCAGCTATCCCCATTCGACAGGGCTCTATGGCTACACCTTC. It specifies CASSYPHSTGLYGYTF. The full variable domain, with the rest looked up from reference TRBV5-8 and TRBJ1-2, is EAGVTQSPTHLIKTRGQQATLRCSPISGHTSVYWYQQALGLGLQFLLWYDEGEERNRGNFPPRFSGRQFPNYSSELNVNALELEDSALYLCASSYPHSTGLYGYTFGSGTRLTVV.

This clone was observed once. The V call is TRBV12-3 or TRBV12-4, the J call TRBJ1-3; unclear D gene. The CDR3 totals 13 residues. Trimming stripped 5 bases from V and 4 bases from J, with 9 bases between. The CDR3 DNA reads TGTGCCAGCAGTGTGGGGAGAGGAAACACCATATATTTT. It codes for CASSVGRGNTIYF.

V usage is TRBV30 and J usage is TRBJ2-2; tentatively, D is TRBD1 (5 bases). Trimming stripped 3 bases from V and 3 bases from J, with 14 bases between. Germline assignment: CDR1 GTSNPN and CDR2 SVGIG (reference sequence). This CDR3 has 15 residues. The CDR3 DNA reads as TGTGCCTGGAGGACCTGGGGCGGACACACCGGGGAGCTGTTTTTT. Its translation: CAWRTWGGHTGELFF.

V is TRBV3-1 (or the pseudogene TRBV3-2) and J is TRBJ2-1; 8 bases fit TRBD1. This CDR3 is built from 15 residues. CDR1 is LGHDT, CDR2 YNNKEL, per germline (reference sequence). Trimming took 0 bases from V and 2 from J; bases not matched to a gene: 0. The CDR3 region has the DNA TGTGCCAGCAGCCAAGAGGGACAGGCCTACAATGAGCAGTTCTTC. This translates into CASSQEGQAYNEQFF.

In DNA, the CDR3 is TGCAGCGTTGAAAAGTCAGGGGGCCCCTACGAGCAGTACTTC. This sequence encodes CSVEKSGGPYEQYF. V gene TRBV29-1 combines with J gene TRBJ2-7; TRBD1 matches at 8 bases. With V trimmed by 2 bases and J by 2 bases, 5 bases remained unmatched. The CDR3 covers 14 residues. The V gene's germline CDR1 is SQVTM and CDR2 ANQGSEA.